These 16 T cell receptor beta chains share one sample of origin, sequenced in a study of blood T cells in healthy people across ages. Sample-barcoded 5' priming and a J-beta primer mix drove a second PCR of roughly 7 to 11 cycles. One entry per CDR3 protein results from TCRdb running MiXCR on the 5' RACE reads. The data hold roughly 1,000,000 distinct CDR3 sequences, with under 30% observed a single time. The same specimen was also included in a second study, on T cells of mothers and their children.

Sequencing input: blood. The receptors come from a girl between 2 and 10 years old in good health.

This clonotype occurred a few times. One end of the junction is discordant with germline, which a read error may explain. The chain recombines TRBV4-1 with TRBJ2-1; possible D gene TRBD2, 5 bases. This CDR3 is 13 amino acids long. Germline lookup yields CDR1 MGHRA and CDR2 YSYEKL. The CDR3 loop reads CASSQRPDFSTYF. In nucleotides, the CDR3 is TGCGCCAGCAGCCAACGTCCGGACTTTTCTACGTACTTC.

The table lists this clonotype with a few counts. The chain recombines TRBV6-1 with TRBJ1-1, with 7 bases fitting TRBD1. V lost 9 bases and J lost 6; bases outside the gene matches: 13. This CDR3 has 14 amino acids. Germline CDR1 is MNHNS and CDR2 is SASEGT. CDR3 region: CASRMTGLNPEAFF. The CDR3 DNA follows: TGTGCCAGTAGGATGACAGGGTTGAATCCTGAAGCTTTCTTT.

This clonotype has more than one count but fewer than ten. This chain links TRBV5-5 with TRBJ2-7; 9 nucleotides match TRBD1. The CDR3 has 19 amino acids. Germline trimming cut 3 bases from V and 2 bases from J; bases unmatched to any gene: 18. Germline-derived CDR1 and CDR2 are SGHKS and YYEKEE (reference sequence). The CDR3 region is CASSWSRDRVFTHPYEQYF. The CDR3 DNA reads as TGTGCCAGCAGCTGGTCTCGGGACAGGGTGTTCACCCACCCCTACGAGCAGTACTTC. Drawing the rest from reference TRBV5-5 and TRBJ2-7, the complete variable domain is DAGVTQSPTHLIKTRGQQVTLRCSPISGHKSVSWYQQVLGQGPQFIFQYYEKEERGRGNFPDRFSARQFPNYSSELNVNALLLGDSALYLCASSWSRDRVFTHPYEQYFGPGTRLTVT.

This chain uses TRBV28 with TRBJ2-7; TRBD2 matches at 8 bases. The DNA end favors TRBJ2-5, so the J call may be wrong. In germline, CDR1 is MDHEN, CDR2 SYDVKM. The CDR3 covers 12 residues. As DNA, the CDR3 is TGTGCCACCTCGGGAGGGAGGGAGACCCAGTACTTC. It is translated as CATSGGRETQYF.

The chain uses TRBV20-1 and TRBJ2-2, with a weak D call TRBD2 (7 bases). The CDR3 loop spans 14 amino acids. Germline V lookup: CDR1 DFQATT, CDR2 SNEGSKA (reference sequence). Trimming took 5 bases from V and 6 from J, leaving 16 bases between them. CDR3 bases: TGCAGTGCTGCAAATGGGGGGGCCGCCGGGGAGCTGTTTTTT. Protein product: CSAANGGAAGELFF.

V gene TRBV29-1 combines with J gene TRBJ2-7, with 9 nucleotides matching TRBD1. J lost 6 bases, V lost 5 bases, and 8 bases had no gene match. Germline assignment: CDR1 SQVTM and CDR2 ANQGSEA. CDR3 length: 13 amino acids. CDR3 loop: CSVRGQGLSEQYF. The CDR3 coding sequence is TGCAGCGTTCGGGGACAGGGTCTCTCCGAGCAGTACTTC.

This chain joins TRBV20-1 and TRBJ2-3, with D maybe TRBD1 (6 bases). The CDR3 is made up of 17 amino acids. Per germline, CDR1 DFQATT and CDR2 SNEGSKA (reference sequence). V was trimmed by 5 bases and J by 6 bases, leaving 27 bases between them. The CDR3 region has the DNA TGCAGTGCTCGTCCCCCGACAGGAAACTTTATCGGGGATACGCAGTATTTT. It translates to CSARPPTGNFIGDTQYF.

The V call is TRBV20-1, the J call TRBJ2-7; 8 bases map to TRBD1. Germline V lookup: CDR1 DFQATT, CDR2 SNEGSKA (reference sequence). Trimming cost V 4 bases and J 3 bases; bases outside gene matches: 5. The CDR3 loop spans 13 amino acids. The CDR3 spells CSANRDRSYEQYF. The CDR3 region has the DNA TGCAGTGCTAACCGGGACAGGAGCTACGAGCAGTACTTC.

The V and J genes are TRBV25-1 and TRBJ2-1, with 8 nucleotides matching TRBD2. After removal of 4 bases from V and 7 bases from J, the junction contained 9 bases not matched to a gene. CDR1 is MGHDK and CDR2 is SYGVNS in the germline V gene. The CDR3 sequence is 15 residues long. The CDR3 DNA reads TGTGCCAGCAGTGCGCCGGGACTAGTGTTAAATGAGCAGTTCTTC. Translating it yields CASSAPGLVLNEQFF.

This clonotype was seen more than once but under ten times. This chain links TRBV18 with TRBJ2-2; possible D gene TRBD2, 6 bases. The germline V and J ends were trimmed by 8 bases and 5 bases, with 18 bases remaining between them. The CDR3 is 15 amino acids. The germline V gene has CDR1 KGHSH and CDR2 LQKENI. This CDR3 is CASHTGTQPTGELFF. In DNA form, the CDR3 reads TGTGCCAGCCACACCGGGACTCAGCCGACCGGGGAGCTGTTTTTT.

The rearrangement joins TRBV7-9 to TRBJ2-1; D tentatively reads TRBD1 or TRBD2 (5 bases each). The V and J ends lost 2 bases and 5 bases respectively, with 10 bases between them. The germline V gene has CDR1 SEHNR and CDR2 FQNEAQ (reference sequence). The CDR3 extends over 14 amino acids. As DNA, the CDR3 is TGTGCCAGCAGCTTAAGGGGACCGAACAATGAGCAGTTCTTC. Translated: CASSLRGPNNEQFF.

V is TRBV24-1 and J is TRBJ1-5; tentatively, D is TRBD1 (5 bases). V gave up 6 bases and J gave up 10 bases, with 12 bases separating them. CDR3 size: 12 residues. The V gene's germline CDR1 is KGHDR and CDR2 SFDVKD. The CDR3 loop reads CATSPSGGPQHF. The CDR3 bases are TGTGCCACCAGTCCGTCTGGGGGTCCCCAGCATTTT.

This clonotype has a handful of counts. V gene TRBV2 combines with J gene TRBJ2-4; D perhaps matches TRBD2 (6 bases). CDR3 length: 13 amino acids. Trimming stripped 6 bases from V and 5 bases from J, with 11 bases between. Germline V lookup: CDR1 SNHLY, CDR2 FYNNEI. The CDR3: CASRGLAENIQYF. CDR3 bases: TGTGCCAGCAGGGGGTTAGCGGAAAACATTCAGTACTTC.

The chain has TRBV11-2 and TRBJ2-3; D ambiguous. This CDR3 has 15 amino acids. With 3 bases removed from V and 3 bases from J, the gap between germline ends came to 13 bases. CDR1 is SGHAT, CDR2 FQNNGV, per germline. CDR3 nucleotides: TGTGCCAGCAGCTTTATACCTGCAGGAACAGATACGCAGTATTTT. It encodes CASSFIPAGTDTQYF.

Many counts were recorded for this clonotype. The chain has TRBV29-1 and TRBJ2-4, with TRBD2 identical over 7 bases. Per the germline V gene, CDR1 is SQVTM and CDR2 is ANQGSEA. CDR3 length: 12 amino acids. V lost 5 bases, J lost 4 bases, and 2 bases stayed unmatched. The CDR3 DNA is TGCAGCGTTAGGCGGGGGAAAAACATTCAGTACTTC. Protein product: CSVRRGKNIQYF.

This chain links TRBV20-1 with TRBJ2-4; tentatively, D is TRBD1 (6 bases). The CDR3 extends over 15 amino acids. The V end lost 7 bases, the J end lost 5 bases, and 21 bases lay between the germline ends. The germline gives CDR1 DFQATT, CDR2 SNEGSKA (reference sequence). CDR3 DNA: TGCAGTGTGGGGACAAGGCCAATTAATCAAAACATTCAGTACTTC. As protein: CSVGTRPINQNIQYF.